One and the same sample provided the 17 T cell receptor beta chains below, sequenced in a study of OX40 agonist ivuxolimab in advanced cancers. Assay: immunoSEQ multiplex PCR; the TCRdb copy retains only in-frame clones and omits some. The sample records about 42,000 clones, 70% to 85% being singletons. The material sequenced was CD4+ or CD8+ T cells sorted from blood, taken in a trial of the OX40 agonist ivuxolimab. The receptors were gathered from an adult with an advanced solid tumor such as melanoma, head and neck, liver or kidney cancer.

The chain combines TRBV10-3 with TRBJ2-5; 7 positions match TRBD1. The DNA end is a closer match to TRBJ2-7, so the J assignment may be wrong. Per the germline V gene, CDR1 is ENHRY and CDR2 is SYGVKD. This CDR3 has 16 amino acids. The CDR3 here is CATQSMDRPASYEQYF. The DNA for the CDR3 is TGTGCCACCCAATCGATGGACAGGCCAGCGTCCTACGAGCAGTACTTC.

The genes are TRBV4-3 and TRBJ2-1; 11 nucleotides line up with TRBD2. CDR1 is LGHNA and CDR2 is YSLEER in the germline V gene. This CDR3 is 18 amino acids long. With 1 base clipped from V and 5 bases from J, the junction kept 10 bases outside the gene matches. The CDR3 coding sequence is TGCGCCAGCAGCCAAGTCATCACCGGGACTAGCGGTCACAATGAGCAGTTCTTC. It yields the protein CASSQVITGTSGHNEQFF.

This chain links TRBV5-4 with TRBJ1-2, with a tentative D call TRBD1 (6 bases). This CDR3 has 15 amino acids. V was pared by 4 bases and J by 5 bases, with 18 bases between. The germline gives CDR1 SGHNT, CDR2 YYREEE (reference sequence). As DNA, the CDR3 is TGTGCCAGCAGCGGTGGGGTTCAGGGGATATATGGCTACACCTTC. Its translation: CASSGGVQGIYGYTF.

The rearrangement links TRBV28 to TRBJ2-7, with D possibly being TRBD2 (5 bases). Germline V gene sequence: CDR1 MDHEN, CDR2 SYDVKM. With 4 bases removed from V and 7 bases from J, the gap between germline ends came to 20 bases. CDR3 size: 15 residues. The CDR3 here is CASSSGVSARREQYF. The CDR3 DNA reads TGTGCCAGCAGTTCCGGGGTTTCGGCTCGCCGGGAGCAGTACTTC. The full variable domain, its missing parts supplied by reference TRBV28 and TRBJ2-7, is DVKVTQSSRYLVKRTGEKVFLECVQDMDHENMFWYRQDPGLGLRLIYFSYDVKMKEKGDIPEGYSVSREKKERFSLILESASTNQTSMYLCASSSGVSARREQYFGPGTRLTVT.

The chain employs TRBV12-5 and TRBJ2-7; 7 bases are shared with TRBD1. Unmatched junction bases numbered 7, after V lost 5 bases and J lost 3 bases. CDR3 size: 14 residues. In germline, CDR1 is LGHNT, CDR2 FRNRAP. CDR3 bases: TGTGCTAGTGGTCACGTCCGGGACAGCTACGAGCAGTACTTC. Translated, it gives CASGHVRDSYEQYF.

This clone was counted once. V gene TRBV18 combines with J gene TRBJ1-5, with D unclear. Germline values: CDR1 KGHSH, CDR2 LQKENI. V was trimmed by 3 bases and J by 5 bases, leaving 11 bases between them. CDR3 size: 14 residues. The DNA for the CDR3 is TGTGCCAGCTCACCCCTGGTGGGCGATCAGCCCCAGCATTTT. Encoded protein: CASSPLVGDQPQHF.

This sequence joins TRBV9 and TRBJ2-3; 10 positions agree with TRBD2. This CDR3 is 14 amino acids long. Germline CDR1 reads SGDLS; CDR2 reads YYNGEE. The trim removed 6 bases at V and 1 base at J, leaving 2 bases unmatched. CDR3 in amino acids: CASTGTSGTDTQYF. CDR3 nucleotide sequence: TGTGCCAGCACCGGGACTAGCGGCACAGATACGCAGTATTTT.

This clone was observed once. J is TRBJ1-5 and V is TRBV2; D possibly corresponds to TRBD1 (5 bases). Germline values: CDR1 SNHLY, CDR2 FYNNEI. The CDR3 has 14 residues. V was shortened by 1 base and J by 7 bases, with 11 bases between the two germline ends. This CDR3 reads CASSEGQGAQPQHF. The CDR3 DNA reads as TGTGCCAGCAGTGAAGGGCAGGGTGCCCAGCCCCAGCATTTT.

CDR3 residues: CASTATANTEAFF. CDR3 bases: TGTGCCAGCACGGCTACGGCGAACACTGAAGCTTTCTTT. This chain joins TRBV28 and TRBJ1-1; D unresolved. The V gene lost 7 bases and the J gene lost 1 base, with 10 bases spanning the gap. This CDR3 region has 13 residues. Germline CDR1 is MDHEN and CDR2 is SYDVKM.

The V gene is TRBV4-3, the J gene TRBJ1-2; D not certain. Trimming removed 1 base at V and 4 bases at J, with 13 bases between. Germline V CDR1 and CDR2: LGHNA, YSLEER. The CDR3 sequence is 15 residues long. The CDR3 nucleotides read TGCGCCAGCAGCCAAGCGTCGGTCCAGACCTATGGCTACACCTTC. This sequence encodes CASSQASVQTYGYTF.

This chain joins TRBV7-2 and TRBJ2-1; 10 nucleotides agree with TRBD2. V lost 5 bases, J lost 6 bases, and 7 bases stayed unmatched. CDR3 size: 15 residues. In germline, CDR1 is SGHTA, CDR2 FQGNSA. For the CDR3, the DNA is TGTGCCAGCAGCAACGCACTAGCGGGGATCAATGAGCAGTTCTTC. Its translation is CASSNALAGINEQFF.

The CDR3 bases are TGTGCCACCAGCAGAGAATCCAGCTCCTACGAGCAGTACTTC. Its translation is CATSRESSSYEQYF. This sequence joins TRBV15 and TRBJ2-7; D unclear. CDR3 length: 14 residues. The germline V gene has CDR1 LNHNV and CDR2 YYDKDF (reference sequence). V shed 0 bases and J shed 0 bases, with 6 bases lying between them.

The chain couples TRBV29-1 to TRBJ2-7, with 11 bases matching TRBD1. Germline V gene sequence: CDR1 SQVTM, CDR2 ANQGSEA. The J segment lost 3 bases and the V segment lost 7 bases, leaving 2 bases of the junction unmatched. The CDR3 covers 12 residues. In DNA form, the CDR3 reads TGCAGCGCCGGGACAGGGGGCTACGAGCAGTACTTC. The encoded protein is CSAGTGGYEQYF.

This clone was seen just once. The CDR3 spells CAISQGQGDTEAFF. CDR3 sequence (DNA): TGTGCCATCAGCCAAGGGCAGGGAGACACTGAAGCTTTCTTT. This chain links TRBV10-3 with TRBJ1-1; D perhaps matches TRBD1 (5 bases). From germline, CDR1 is ENHRY and CDR2 SYGVKD. The CDR3 covers 14 residues. V was shortened by 6 bases and J by 3 bases, with 14 bases between the two germline ends.

The rearrangement links TRBV5-6 to TRBJ2-3, with D unclear. This CDR3 region has 14 residues. CDR1 is SGHDT, CDR2 YYEEEE, per germline. V gave up 7 bases and J gave up 3 bases, with 15 bases separating them. CDR3 bases: TGTGCCAGCGGAAGGGTTTTTTCGACAGATACGCAGTATTTT. It is translated as CASGRVFSTDTQYF.

The genes are TRBV7-2 and TRBJ2-1, with D possibly TRBD1 on 6 matching bases. CDR1 and CDR2 from the germline V gene are SGHTA and FQGNSA. The ends were cut back, 1 base at V and 5 bases at J, with 9 bases in the middle. CDR3 size: 14 residues. The CDR3 loop is CASSLDRAHNEQFF. The CDR3 nucleotides read TGTGCCAGCAGCTTAGACAGGGCTCACAATGAGCAGTTCTTC. Full variable domain (missing parts from reference TRBV7-2 and TRBJ2-1): GAGVSQSPSNKVTEKGKDVELRCDPISGHTALYWYRQSLGQGLEFLIYFQGNSAPDKSGLPSDRFSAERTGGSVSTLTIQRTQQEDSAVYLCASSLDRAHNEQFFGPGTRLTVL.

Written as DNA, the CDR3 is TGCAGCGTTGGGCCAGAGGGGCAGTATTTT. Translation: CSVGPEGQYF. This chain connects TRBV29-1 to TRBJ2-3; maybe TRBD2 (5 bases). V was clipped by 4 bases and J by 11 bases, with 10 bases between them. CDR1 is SQVTM and CDR2 is ANQGSEA in the germline V gene. The length of the CDR3 is 10 residues.